This T cell receptor beta chain is drawn from a study of blood T cell repertoires in COVID-19 (dated by TCRdb to between 2020 and 2021). General notes on the study: Samples covering the acute and convalescent phases of COVID-19 were provided by collaborators in the United States, Italy and Spain. Samples came from the ongoing ImmuneRACE study (first 160 participants) plus 1,254 subjects from 6 global collaborators. The sample metadata nearly always contained a de-identified subject ID, COVID-19 status, age in years and sex. The prospective study material was composed of cDNA or gDNA derived from T cells, B-cell-depleted T cells, or PBMCs. Where available, HLA class I and class II types were obtained from metadata supplied by the sample provider rather than from assay-based typing. A freely available public database, intended as a resource for researchers studying the immune response to SARS-CoV-2, is where the repertoires were released. The dataset comprised deeply sampled blood TCRbeta repertoires from subjects exposed to, actively infected with, or recovered from COVID-19.

This clone was recorded once. Its target antigen remains unknown. Within one base of it there is no much larger clone, and no base qualities were kept. Participants in the prospective study were aged about 18 to 100 years, lived in some 24 United States geographic areas, and enrolled through a virtual design. In the prospective study, cohorts were assigned on the basis of participant-reported clinical history obtained from a screening survey and a study questionnaire. Each participant in the prospective study had whole blood, serum and a nasopharyngeal or oropharyngeal swab collected by mobile phlebotomists. Prospective study participants could optionally give additional blood draws and questionnaires over an approximately two-month period. Before DNA extraction, blood samples from the prospective study were shipped at room temperature or frozen. The junction shows trimming of 1 base on V and 2 bases on J, plus 6 bases between the germline ends. The germline V gene (reference sequence) gives CDR1 as MNHEY and CDR2 as SMNVEV. Reading from cysteine to phenylalanine, the CDR3 counts 14 amino acids. Only the CDR3 portion is preserved as DNA: 42 bases, with reading frame beginning at the first base.

The research as a whole found: The amount of clinical and demographic metadata varied by source and participant and was provided uncurated.

The immunoSEQ Assay, a bias-controlled multiplex PCR, was used to amplify TCRbeta CDR3 regions from genomic DNA. As for how the authors treated the data: The number of nucleated cells in each sample was estimated from the amplification of reference gene primers within the assay. To quantify the absolute abundance of each unique TCRbeta CDR3 rearrangement, sequence reads were collapsed and filtered. For each sample, productive Simpson clonality was calculated by taking the square root of Simpson's diversity index across productive rearrangements. Here the immuneACCESS table is served through TCRdb, limited to in-frame sequences with V and J called. Missing clones are a known gap in these copies; in checked studies unresolved V genes cover under half, and the rest lacks a known reason. From that table come the V and J calls and clone size; the DNA was used to work out D and trimming. The sample table holds 200,000 to 250,000 clones, of which approximately 88% were seen once. The ten biggest clones cover roughly 2.6% of the sample.

The sequenced sample consisted of PBMCs or T cells enriched from blood (not recorded which). The sequence was obtained from a woman between 25 and 40 years old with acute COVID-19. Recombination connected TRBV27 to TRBJ1-5; D gene: possibly TRBD1, on 5 matching bases. The DNA sequence is given as TGTGCCAGCAGTTTATTAGGGGGCAATCAGCCCCAGCATTTT. Its translation reads: CASSLLGGNQPQHF.